This T cell receptor beta chain was captured in a study of T cell clonotyping in hematopoietic cell transplantation. The CDR3 loop spans 16 amino acids. Germline V gene sequence: CDR1 SGHDT, CDR2 YYEEEE. Losses at the gene ends were 1 base for V and 5 bases for J; bases not matched to a gene: 6. Indicated time point: recipient sample about 28 days before transplant, after cytoreduction. Sequencing was performed with immunoSEQ multiplex PCR; in TCRdb, only in-frame clones are kept and a portion is missing. Among approximately 27,000 clones listed, about 92% were seen once. The starting material was peripheral blood mononuclear cells, obtained before stem cell transplant. The receptor's source is a man aged 50 to 60 with acute myeloid leukemia. Some clones in this sample may be carry-over from other donors' samples. The rearrangement joins TRBV5-6 to TRBJ1-4, with TRBD1 identical over 9 bases. This CDR3 reads CASSLPTGTGNEKLFF. DNA of the CDR3: TGTGCCAGCAGCTTGCCCACCGGGACAGGGAATGAAAAACTGTTTTTT.